Following are 15 T cell receptor beta chains from one sample sequenced in a study of OX40 agonist ivuxolimab in advanced cancers. Profiled with immunoSEQ multiplex PCR; TCRdb holds only in-frame clones, not every one. The sample comprises approximately 17,000 clones, around 80% of which are singletons, and about 2.4% rests with the top ten. The sequences come from CD4+ or CD8+ T cells sorted from blood, collected in a trial of the OX40 agonist ivuxolimab. The receptor set was obtained from an adult with an advanced solid tumor such as melanoma, head and neck, liver or kidney cancer.

V gene TRBV18 combines with J gene TRBJ2-7; D may match TRBD1 or TRBD2 (5 bases each). The CDR3 is made up of 14 amino acids. Germline V gives CDR1 KGHSH, CDR2 LQKENI. V was clipped by 4 bases and J by 3 bases, with 13 bases between them. CDR3 in amino acids: CASSLSGHLYEQYF. CDR3 nucleotide sequence: TGTGCCAGCTCACTAAGCGGACACCTCTACGAGCAGTACTTC.

The gene calls are TRBV5-6 and TRBJ2-7, with D unresolved. CDR1 is SGHDT, CDR2 YYEEEE, per germline. V gave up 2 bases and J gave up 5 bases, with 8 bases separating them. This CDR3 region has 12 residues. The DNA of the CDR3 is TGTGCCAGCAGCTTTGGCAGGAACGAGCAGTACTTC. Translation gives CASSFGRNEQYF.

The gene calls are TRBV10-1 and TRBJ2-7; 7 bases fit TRBD2. Germline assignment: CDR1 WNHNN and CDR2 SYGVQD (reference sequence). This CDR3 spans 14 amino acids. J lost 2 bases, V lost 4 bases, and 5 bases had no gene match. CDR3 region: CASSASGNPYEQYF. The CDR3 bases are TGCGCCAGCAGTGCGAGCGGGAACCCCTACGAGCAGTACTTC.

This clone was counted a single time. This rearrangement joins TRBV28 to TRBJ2-6; tentatively, D is TRBD1 (5 bases). The CDR3 extends over 15 amino acids. V gave up 6 bases and J gave up 3 bases, with 12 bases separating them. Per the germline V gene, CDR1 is MDHEN and CDR2 is SYDVKM. The CDR3 loop reads CASSQGSSGANVLTF. Here the CDR3 DNA reads TGTGCCAGCAGCCAGGGCAGCAGTGGGGCCAACGTCCTGACTTTC.

The chain links TRBV7-9 to TRBJ1-6, with D possibly TRBD1 on 5 matching bases. The length of the CDR3 is 15 residues. Trimming removed 3 bases from V and 8 bases from J, with 14 bases in between. Germline loops: CDR1 SEHNR, CDR2 FQNEAQ (reference sequence). CDR3 in amino acids: CASSLRGGGDSPLHF. The DNA of the CDR3 is TGTGCCAGCAGCTTGCGGGGTGGGGGGGATTCACCCCTCCACTTT.

This clone was counted only a few times. The chain joins TRBV28 to TRBJ2-7; no definite D call. Between the trimmed V and J ends, which lost 5 bases and 2 bases, there was a span of 19 bases. CDR1 and CDR2 from the germline V gene are MDHEN and SYDVKM. The CDR3 consists of 16 residues. DNA for the CDR3: TGTGCCAGCAGTCTTTCCCAGACGTGGTCAGCCTACGAGCAGTACTTC. This translates into CASSLSQTWSAYEQYF.

V is TRBV27 and J is TRBJ2-6; 9 bases line up with TRBD1. The V gene end was trimmed by 8 bases and the J gene end by 0 bases; junction bases not matched to a gene: 5. The CDR3 is 16 residues long. From germline, CDR1 is MNHEY and CDR2 SMNVEV (reference sequence). CDR3 in DNA: TGTGCCAGCTCGACAGGGGGAAGCTCTGGGGCCAACGTCCTGACTTTC. Amino acids: CASSTGGSSGANVLTF.

V and J are TRBV5-4 and TRBJ2-1; 11 bases are shared with TRBD2. CDR1 and CDR2 from the germline V gene are SGHNT and YYREEE (reference sequence). Trimming removed 0 bases from V and 5 bases from J; junction bases left unmatched: 13. This CDR3 contains 19 residues. CDR3 in DNA: TGTGCCAGCAGCTTGGCCCCGCTAGCGGGAGGCCTAGGGGACAATGAGCAGTTCTTC. Translating gives CASSLAPLAGGLGDNEQFF.

J is TRBJ2-3 and V is TRBV15; D unresolved. Germline-derived CDR1 and CDR2 are LNHNV and YYDKDF (reference sequence). This CDR3 contains 12 residues. V lost 2 bases, J lost 4 bases, and 4 bases lay in between. Written as DNA, the CDR3 is TGTGCCACCAGCAGACTACCAGATACGCAGTATTTT. Its protein is CATSRLPDTQYF.

The chain combines TRBV10-3 with TRBJ1-1, with D unclear. The CDR3 consists of 14 residues. V lost 2 bases to trimming and J lost 0 bases, with 7 bases between them. Germline V CDR1 and CDR2: ENHRY, SYGVKD. CDR3 DNA: TGTGCCATCAGTGAGAGAACACTGAACACTGAAGCTTTCTTT. Translating it yields CAISERTLNTEAFF.

The V and J genes are TRBV15 and TRBJ1-1; the D gene is possibly TRBD1 (6 bases). The length of the CDR3 is 16 residues. Germline V gene data show CDR1 as LNHNV and CDR2 as YYDKDF (reference sequence). Deletions cut 0 bases from V and 0 bases from J, with 11 bases between. Here the CDR3 reads CATSREPGHLNTEAFF. In nucleotides, the CDR3 is TGTGCCACCAGCAGAGAGCCGGGACACCTGAACACTGAAGCTTTCTTT.

The rearrangement links TRBV5-1 to TRBJ1-5, with 7 bases that match TRBD1. CDR3 length equals 14 residues. Per the germline V gene, CDR1 is SGHRS and CDR2 is YFSETQ. After removal of 4 bases from V and 6 bases from J, the junction contained 7 bases not matched to a gene. The CDR3 DNA is TGCGCCAGCAGCCACAGACAGGGCGGTCAGCCCCAGCATTTT. The encoded protein is CASSHRQGGQPQHF.

This chain connects TRBV27 to TRBJ2-4; weak D call: TRBD1 (6 bases). The V end was cut by 3 bases, the J end by 6 bases, with 12 bases between. Germline V gene lookup returns CDR1 MNHEY and CDR2 SMNVEV (reference sequence). CDR3 length equals 14 residues. The CDR3, as DNA: TGTGCCAGCAGTTTGTTGTCAGGGGCAAACATTCAGTACTTC. It encodes CASSLLSGANIQYF.

The chain has TRBV18 and TRBJ1-4; weak D call: TRBD1 (6 bases). The CDR3 extends over 15 amino acids. Germline lookup yields CDR1 KGHSH and CDR2 LQKENI. V shed 4 bases and J shed 0 bases, with 9 bases lying between them. In DNA form, the CDR3 reads TGTGCCAGCTCACACACAGGGACAACTAATGAAAAACTGTTTTTT. This codes for CASSHTGTTNEKLFF. Together with reference TRBV18 and TRBJ1-4, the CDR3 gives the full variable domain: NAGVMQNPRHLVRRRGQEARLRCSPMKGHSHVYWYRQLPEEGLKFMVYLQKENIIDESGMPKERFSAEFPKEGPSILRIQQVVRGDSAAYFCASSHTGTTNEKLFFGSGTQLSVL.

V and J are TRBV12-5 and TRBJ2-2, with a possible D match to TRBD1 (6 bases). Trimming removed 3 bases from V and 6 bases from J, with 8 bases in between. This CDR3 spans 13 amino acids. In germline, CDR1 is LGHNT, CDR2 FRNRAP. For the CDR3, the DNA is TGTGCTAGTGGTTTAGCAGGGGCCGGGGAGCTGTTTTTT. Amino acid sequence: CASGLAGAGELFF.